These T cell receptor beta chains were read from a single sample in a study of response to subunit inactivated influenza vaccine. In TCRdb, the RT-PCR reads were re-called with MiXCR into one record per CDR3 protein. The sample comprises more than 600,000 distinct CDR3 sequences, 15% to 20% of which are singletons, and under 13% rests with the top ten. This material consisted of PBMCs from blood, taken around 5 days after vaccination. The origin of the receptors is a man aged 50 to 59 who received an inactivated influenza vaccine. The CDR3 runs from the conserved cysteine through the conserved F or W. The order of the fields is V gene, J gene, CDR3 protein.

>TRBV12-3/TRBV12-4|TRBJ2-7
CASSLYLGPHEQYF
>TRBV27|TRBJ2-2
CASSRAGGSGTGELFF
>TRBV20-1|TRBJ1-4
CSATTGGWTEKLFF
>TRBV5-5|TRBJ2-5
CASSPGDWIQETQYF
>TRBV20-1|TRBJ2-1
CSAREGTSGGSSYNEQFF
>TRBV12-3/TRBV12-4|TRBJ2-2
CASNTLDSGELFF
>TRBV20-1|TRBJ2-3
CSARVGGFTDTQYF
>TRBV11-2|TRBJ2-1
CASSTQTGGWNEQFF
>TRBV10-3|TRBJ2-7
CATQGQDYYEQYF
>TRBV5-1|TRBJ2-3
CASSLSLAGPPTDTQYF
>TRBV6-1|TRBJ2-7
CASSEGWGQGNKQYF
>TRBV5-6|TRBJ1-1
CASSLRVTPNTEAFF
>TRBV6-5|TRBJ2-7
CASSYSMLPSGNHEQYF
>TRBV15|TRBJ2-7
CATSRGGGDSYEQYF
>TRBV10-2|TRBJ2-5
CASSESTGTGRQETQYF
>TRBV12-3/TRBV12-4|TRBJ2-3
CASSASGGTQYF
>TRBV7-9|TRBJ2-1
CASSFGSPGAEQFF
>TRBV5-6|TRBJ2-1
CASSLATTAYNEQFF
>TRBV4-3|TRBJ2-7
CASSQDLGYYEQYF
>TRBV6-2/TRBV6-3|TRBJ1-6
CASSLTGVLKAHHF
>TRBV7-9|TRBJ1-2
CASSSTGTGYGYTF
>TRBV12-3/TRBV12-4|TRBJ2-7
CASSLGQGPAYEQYF
>TRBV7-9|TRBJ1-2
CASSSSGHYGYTF
>TRBV7-9|TRBJ2-1
CASSDRQGGTYNEQFF
>TRBV25-1|TRBJ2-3
CASSELGLAGEGSTDTQYF
>TRBV12-3/TRBV12-4|TRBJ2-5
CASSKITSGRRETQYF
>TRBV6-1|TRBJ2-2
CASTAPPGQGVAGELFF
>TRBV6-2/TRBV6-3|TRBJ2-7
CASRRLAGGYEQYF
>TRBV15|TRBJ2-3
CATSREYSGRAGDTQYF
>TRBV7-2|TRBJ2-1
CASSLVGGAQSNEQFF
>TRBV20-1|TRBJ2-5
CSAEDTGGLETQYF
>TRBV20-1|TRBJ2-3
CSARAGLAGNTDTQYF
>TRBV6-1|TRBJ2-7
CASSETRLYEQYF
>TRBV20-1|TRBJ2-3
CSASTGSATDTQYF
>TRBV7-6|TRBJ2-1
CASSLAVGSRPIDEQFF
>TRBV10-3|TRBJ2-7
CATTTGGTYEQYF
>TRBV10-3|TRBJ2-1
CAITKGDRGRPAGPYNEQFF
>TRBV7-2|TRBJ2-5
CASSLEAASGKETQYF
>TRBV6-5|TRBJ2-6
CASSYGGRTSGANVLTF
>TRBV2|TRBJ1-2
CASRVGTVGYTF
>TRBV6-5|TRBJ2-2
CASSYARGLSGELFF
>TRBV29-1|TRBJ2-1
CSVILGTGLGEQFF
>TRBV5-4|TRBJ2-4
CASSLEGELAKNIQYF
>TRBV15|TRBJ2-7
CATSRDTWAYEQYF
>TRBV19|TRBJ2-3
CASSLLRRSDTQYF
>TRBV11-2|TRBJ2-5
CASSPLSGGPFRGTQYF
>TRBV12-3/TRBV12-4|TRBJ2-5
CASSGLAGAETQYF
>TRBV7-2|TRBJ2-7
CASSSMGVPYEQYF